This T cell receptor (beta chain) was recorded in a study of blood T cell repertoires in COVID-19. Turning to the study itself: Samples taken during acute and convalescent COVID-19 were collected in the United States, Italy and Spain. The analysed material was cDNA or gDNA that came from T cells, B-cell-depleted T cells, or PBMCs.

Authors' analysis steps: Reference gene primer amplification yielded estimated nucleated cell counts. The assay was immunoSEQ multiplex PCR, and TCRdb's table has in-frame clones only and misses some. V and J calls and clone size are given by that table; D and trimming were obtained from the DNA. Seen here are around 250,000 clones, 82% observed once, and the top ten hold less than 4%. This CDR3 is built from 16 residues. Germline V lookup: CDR1 ENHRY, CDR2 SYGVKD. V dropped 8 bases and J dropped 4 bases, with 21 bases sitting between them. The clonotype comes from a young woman with acute or convalescent COVID-19. The chain links TRBV10-3 to TRBJ2-1, with D tentatively TRBD2 (6 bases). What was sequenced was peripheral blood. CDR3 amino acids: CAIRTGLTGLYNEQFF. The CDR3 DNA sequence: TGTGCCATCCGGACTGGACTAACCGGGTTATACAATGAGCAGTTCTTC.